The clone carrying this T cell receptor beta chain was observed at least ten times. Antigen: not known. A single base separates this from a much larger clone, so it may be a read error. The data derive from a study of Graves' ophthalmopathy and Graves' hyperthyroidism. Study-wide points: Most thyroid clonotypes expanded beyond 0.001 frequency were also found in blood. Discrimination between ophthalmopathy and stable hyperthyroidism by a 13-signature model showed about 86% sensitivity and roughly 80% specificity.

The TCR beta CDR3 regions underwent amplification from RNA transcripts. Second-round multiplex PCR followed a first-round RT-PCR using HTBI primers. TCRdb passed the multiplex PCR reads through MiXCR, listing each CDR3 protein once. The table includes 300,000 to 450,000 distinct CDR3 sequences, about 18% detected once. The CDR3 spans 12 residues. The germline V gene has CDR1 MDHEN and CDR2 SYDVKM. The V and J genes are TRBV28 and TRBJ2-7; D is perhaps TRBD1 (5 bases). Sequencing input: peripheral blood. The sequence came from an adult woman with stable Graves' hyperthyroidism. The CDR3 nucleotides read TGTGCCGGCAGCGCCGGACAATACGAGCAGTACTTC. Its translation is CAGSAGQYEQYF.